This is a list of T cell receptor beta chains from one sample in a study of spatial heterogeneity in lung cancer. TCRdb used MiXCR to reprocess the 5' RACE reads, holding one entry per CDR3 protein. The data hold some 8,600 distinct CDR3 sequences, with 4.5% observed a single time. This material consisted of PBMCs, taken at surgery. These receptors came from a male donor with early-stage non-small cell lung cancer. Both conserved end residues are part of each CDR3. A D gene is named only where the DNA matches it firmly. Expanded clones are given a class, and other clones once, few, many or no size at all.

J: TRBJ2-1; D: TRBD2; V: TRBV20-1; size: NA; CDR3: CSARKTGREYNEQFF; DNA: TGCAGTGCTAGAAAGACGGGGAGGGAATACAATGAGCAGTTCTTC
J: TRBJ1-1; D: NA; V: TRBV20-1; size: medium-sized; CDR3: CSANRGSRGSTEAFF; DNA: TGCAGTGCTAATCGGGGGAGCAGGGGAAGCACTGAAGCTTTCTTT
J: TRBJ1-5; D: NA; V: TRBV2; size: few; CDR3: CASSVWQGNQPQHF; DNA: TGTGCCAGCAGTGTATGGCAGGGCAATCAGCCCCAGCATTTT
J: TRBJ1-2; D: TRBD1; V: TRBV12-3/TRBV12-4; size: many; CDR3: CASSSGGAIYGYTF; DNA: TGTGCCAGCAGTTCAGGGGGAGCGATCTATGGCTACACCTTC
J: TRBJ1-4; D: NA; V: TRBV7-9; size: NA; CDR3: CASSPDLFGFSNEKLFF; DNA: TGTGCCAGCAGCCCGGACCTGTTCGGGTTTTCTAATGAAAAACTGTTTTTT
J: TRBJ2-5; D: TRBD1; V: TRBV18; size: few; CDR3: CASSLLPGQGFQETQYF; DNA: TGTGCCAGCTCACTACTGCCGGGACAGGGCTTCCAAGAGACCCAGTACTTC
J: TRBJ1-5; D: NA; V: TRBV19; size: many; CDR3: CASSQGRDQPQHF; DNA: TGTGCCAGTAGTCAGGGACGGGATCAGCCCCAGCATTTT
J: TRBJ1-6; D: TRBD1; V: TRBV12-3/TRBV12-4; size: NA; CDR3: CASSFRDRVGPPLHF; DNA: TGTGCCAGCAGTTTTCGGGACAGGGTGGGTCCACCCCTCCACTTT
J: TRBJ1-6; D: NA; V: TRBV2; size: many; CDR3: CASSSNSPLHF; DNA: TGTGCCAGCAGTTCTAATTCACCCCTCCACTTT
J: TRBJ2-2; D: TRBD2; V: TRBV23-1; size: many; CDR3: CASSQSGLAGAGELFF; DNA: TGCGCCAGCAGTCAAAGTGGACTAGCGGGAGCCGGGGAGCTGTTTTTT
J: TRBJ2-5; D: NA; V: TRBV4-1; size: many; CDR3: CASSQRRAGYQETQYF; DNA: TGCGCCAGCAGCCAGCGAAGGGCGGGGTACCAAGAGACCCAGTACTTC
J: TRBJ1-1; D: NA; V: TRBV5-1; size: many; CDR3: CASSGTMNTEAFF; DNA: TGCGCCAGCAGTGGGACGATGAACACTGAAGCTTTCTTT
J: TRBJ1-2; D: NA; V: TRBV6-6; size: few; CDR3: CASNGWGYGYTF; DNA: TGTGCCAGCAATGGGTGGGGGTATGGCTACACCTTC
J: TRBJ2-2; D: TRBD1; V: TRBV20-1; size: many; CDR3: CSARTGANTGELFF; DNA: TGCAGTGCCCGGACAGGGGCGAACACCGGGGAGCTGTTTTTT
J: TRBJ1-2; D: NA; V: TRBV4-2; size: many; CDR3: CASSPRRAGAIGGYTF; DNA: TGTGCCAGCAGTCCAAGAAGAGCCGGCGCGATAGGTGGCTACACCTTC
J: TRBJ2-1; D: NA; V: TRBV28; size: medium-sized; CDR3: CASSFFLGPVTDEQFF; DNA: TGTGCCAGCAGTTTTTTCCTGGGACCGGTGACGGATGAGCAGTTCTTC
J: TRBJ1-1; D: NA; V: TRBV20-1; size: many; CDR3: CSARDTGRYMNTEAFF; DNA: TGCAGTGCTAGAGATACGGGCAGATACATGAACACTGAAGCTTTCTTT
J: TRBJ1-5; D: TRBD1; V: TRBV27; size: many; CDR3: CASTPAGGFGNQPQHF; DNA: TGTGCCAGCACCCCCGCAGGGGGTTTCGGCAATCAGCCCCAGCATTTT
J: TRBJ1-1; D: NA; V: TRBV6-5; size: few; CDR3: CASSYSNTNTEAFF; DNA: TGTGCCAGCAGTTACTCGAACACGAACACTGAAGCTTTCTTT
J: TRBJ1-6; D: TRBD1; V: TRBV20-1; size: many; CDR3: CSARRGPSDSPLHF; DNA: TGCAGTGCTAGAAGGGGGCCTTCCGATTCACCCCTCCACTTT
J: TRBJ1-5; D: TRBD1; V: TRBV5-6; size: large; CDR3: CASSSRRTGINQPQHF; DNA: TGTGCCAGCAGCTCAAGAAGGACAGGGATCAATCAGCCCCAGCATTTT
J: TRBJ1-1; D: TRBD1; V: TRBV11-2; size: many; CDR3: CASSPPPGTGRSEAFF; DNA: TGTGCCAGCAGCCCACCGCCCGGGACAGGGAGGTCTGAAGCTTTCTTT
J: TRBJ1-6; D: NA; V: TRBV4-1; size: many; CDR3: CASSQDLPGLWPYNSPLHF; DNA: TGCGCCAGCAGCCAAGATTTGCCTGGCTTGTGGCCCTATAATTCACCCCTCCACTTT
J: TRBJ2-7; D: NA; V: TRBV5-1; size: medium-sized; CDR3: CASSPTGTPSSYEQYF; DNA: TGCGCCAGCAGCCCCACCGGGACGCCTAGCTCCTACGAGCAGTACTTC
J: TRBJ1-5; D: NA; V: TRBV18; size: many; CDR3: CASSPQGMDQPQHF; DNA: TGTGCCAGCTCACCACAGGGGATGGATCAGCCCCAGCATTTT
J: TRBJ2-3; D: TRBD2; V: TRBV20-1; size: few; CDR3: CSAKLAVGTDTQYF; DNA: TGCAGTGCAAAACTAGCGGTTGGTACAGATACGCAGTATTTT
J: TRBJ2-2; D: NA; V: TRBV3-1; size: medium-sized; CDR3: CASSQGTSGELFF; DNA: TGTGCCAGCAGCCAGGGGACATCCGGGGAGCTGTTTTTT
J: TRBJ2-4; D: NA; V: TRBV7-2; size: many; CDR3: CASSLVNVQLAKNIQYF; DNA: TGTGCCAGCAGCTTAGTCAATGTGCAACTAGCCAAAAACATTCAGTACTTC
J: TRBJ2-2; D: NA; V: TRBV11-3; size: many; CDR3: CASRLYANTGELFF; DNA: TGTGCCAGTCGGCTATACGCGAACACCGGGGAGCTGTTTTTT
J: TRBJ1-4; D: TRBD1; V: TRBV5-1; size: many; CDR3: CASSLMGQGEKLFF; DNA: TGCGCCAGCAGCTTGATGGGACAGGGGGAAAAACTGTTTTTT
J: TRBJ1-2; D: NA; V: TRBV24-1; size: many; CDR3: CATSDRGRVSGYTF; DNA: TGTGCCACCAGTGACAGGGGAAGAGTTTCGGGCTACACCTTC
J: TRBJ2-1; D: TRBD2; V: TRBV7-6; size: many; CDR3: CASTETAGGYNEQFF; DNA: TGTGCCAGCACCGAAACAGCGGGGGGGTACAATGAGCAGTTCTTC
J: TRBJ1-2; D: NA; V: TRBV29-1; size: many; CDR3: CSAEGVIGGYTF; DNA: TGCAGCGCCGAGGGTGTCATTGGGGGCTACACCTTC
J: TRBJ2-3; D: NA; V: TRBV4-2; size: medium-sized; CDR3: CASSTTRDPDTQYF; DNA: TGTGCCAGCAGTACAACCCGGGATCCAGATACGCAGTATTTT
J: TRBJ1-1; D: TRBD1; V: TRBV20-1; size: large; CDR3: CSARQGSRGTEAFF; DNA: TGCAGTGCGCGACAGGGTTCAAGGGGCACTGAAGCTTTCTTT
J: TRBJ2-1; D: TRBD1; V: TRBV5-1; size: NA; CDR3: CASSLGGTGPYNEQFF; DNA: TGCGCCAGCAGCTTGGGTGGGACAGGGCCCTACAATGAGCAGTTCTTC
J: TRBJ2-7; D: NA; V: TRBV9; size: medium-sized; CDR3: CASSPSPKGAPNEQYF; DNA: TGTGCCAGCAGCCCGTCCCCTAAGGGAGCGCCTAACGAGCAGTACTTC